This entry lists 9 T cell receptor beta chains sequenced from one sample in a study of T-cell memory formation after mild COVID-19. One entry per CDR3 protein, called by TCRdb with MiXCR from the 5' RACE reads. Among about 130,000 distinct CDR3 sequences listed, about 18% were seen once. The source material was PBMCs or a T cell subset sorted from them (not recorded which). Every receptor here comes from a man aged 18 to 29 who had mild COVID-19 (a few samples of this study predate the infection). Cell type and time point are not known.

This clonotype was detected only a few times. The chain employs TRBV6-5 and TRBJ2-7, with 8 bases matching TRBD1. The CDR3 spans 13 residues. From germline, CDR1 is MNHEY and CDR2 SVGAGI. Losses at the gene ends were 8 bases for V and 0 bases for J; bases not matched to a gene: 3. The CDR3 protein is CASSGTGSYEQYF. The CDR3 coding sequence is TGTGCCAGCTCCGGGACAGGCTCCTACGAGCAGTACTTC.

The CDR3 here is CASSVSGDTDTQYF. The CDR3 nucleotides read TGTGCCAGCAGCGTGAGCGGGGACACAGATACGCAGTATTTT. This rearrangement joins TRBV7-2 to TRBJ2-3; 7 bases are a match to TRBD2. The CDR3 has 14 residues. V lost 5 bases to trimming and J lost 2 bases; unmatched junction nucleotides: 4. The germline gives CDR1 SGHTA, CDR2 FQGNSA. Based on the CDR3 plus reference TRBV7-2 and TRBJ2-3, the full variable domain is GAGVSQSPSNKVTEKGKDVELRCDPISGHTALYWYRQSLGQGLEFLIYFQGNSAPDKSGLPSDRFSAERTGGSVSTLTIQRTQQEDSAVYLCASSVSGDTDTQYFGPGTRLTVL.

Only a few counts were recorded for this clonotype. This rearrangement joins TRBV28 to TRBJ1-2; D not certain. V was clipped by 5 bases and J by 4 bases, with 8 bases between them. The CDR3 length is 12 residues. Germline CDR1 reads MDHEN; CDR2 reads SYDVKM. CDR3 coding DNA: TGTGCCAGCAGTATAAAGGGCTATGGCTACACCTTC. Translation: CASSIKGYGYTF.

The chain combines TRBV12-3 or TRBV12-4 with TRBJ1-1; D is possibly TRBD1 (5 bases). This CDR3 contains 14 residues. Trimming took 7 bases from V and 7 from J, leaving 19 bases between them. Written as DNA, the CDR3 is TGTGCCAGCACCCCGGGAGGGTCCAGGGTTGAAGCTTTCTTT. Its protein is CASTPGGSRVEAFF.

V usage is TRBV5-1 and J usage is TRBJ2-1, with D perhaps given as TRBD1 or TRBD2 (6 bases each). The V gene's germline CDR1 is SGHRS and CDR2 YFSETQ. The CDR3 is 14 amino acids. V dropped 6 bases and J dropped 3 bases, with 13 bases sitting between them. This CDR3 reads CASKGGQVYNEQFF. Written as DNA, the CDR3 is TGCGCCAGCAAGGGGGGCCAGGTCTACAATGAGCAGTTCTTC.

A few counts support this clonotype. V is TRBV4-2 and J is TRBJ1-4; 10 positions agree with TRBD1. The V segment lost 3 bases and the J segment 5 bases; nucleotides outside the gene matches: 6. Looked up from germline, CDR1 is LGHNA and CDR2 is YNFKEQ. The CDR3 is 16 amino acids. CDR3 loop: CASSHAPGQGNEKLFF. The CDR3 DNA reads TGTGCCAGCAGCCATGCCCCGGGACAGGGGAATGAAAAACTGTTTTTT.

The chain recombines TRBV6-5 with TRBJ1-1, with D maybe TRBD1 (6 bases). Trimming shortened V by 6 bases and J by 4 bases, and 15 bases separated the two germline ends. This CDR3 comprises 14 residues. Germline assignment: CDR1 MNHEY and CDR2 SVGAGI. CDR3 sequence reads: CASRDSFRGTEAFF. The CDR3 nucleotides are TGTGCCAGCAGGGACAGCTTCCGAGGCACTGAAGCTTTCTTT.

The chain uses TRBV7-2 and TRBJ1-5; D is unresolved. The germline gives CDR1 SGHTA, CDR2 FQGNSA. Trimming pared 5 bases from V and 4 bases from J, leaving 15 bases between. This CDR3 contains 15 residues. CDR3 nucleotide sequence: TGTGCCAGCAGCACCAGGACCGTCGGAAATCAGCCCCAGCATTTT. Its protein is CASSTRTVGNQPQHF. The full variable domain, its missing parts supplied by reference TRBV7-2 and TRBJ1-5, is GAGVSQSPSNKVTEKGKDVELRCDPISGHTALYWYRQSLGQGLEFLIYFQGNSAPDKSGLPSDRFSAERTGGSVSTLTIQRTQQEDSAVYLCASSTRTVGNQPQHFGDGTRLSIL.

This clonotype was recorded a few times. This rearrangement joins TRBV6-6 to TRBJ1-1; D not certain. The CDR3 length is 15 residues. V was shortened by 1 base and J by 1 base, with 10 bases between the two germline ends. The germline gives CDR1 MNHNY, CDR2 SVGAGI (reference sequence). The CDR3 protein is CASSYYPGANTEAFF. As DNA, the CDR3 is TGTGCCAGCAGTTACTATCCAGGAGCGAACACTGAAGCTTTCTTT.